Shown below are 10 T cell receptor beta chains from a single sample sequenced in a study of T cells in Graves' hyperthyroidism and ophthalmopathy. Amplification yielded TCR beta CDR3 regions, with RNA transcripts as the source. A set of HTBI primers served as the primers for a first-round RT-PCR of the TCR CDR3. TCRdb re-derived calls from the multiplex PCR reads in MiXCR, one entry per CDR3 protein. The data show 600,000 to 900,000 distinct CDR3 sequences, with around 15% seen just once and around 7.7% held by the top ten. The sequencing sample was made of blood. These receptors all stem from a man younger than 35 with Graves' hyperthyroidism.

This clonotype was counted between two and nine times. This chain uses TRBV27 with TRBJ2-1, with 7 bases fitting TRBD1. This CDR3 has 14 amino acids. CDR1 and CDR2 (germline): MNHEY, SMNVEV (reference sequence). With 0 bases clipped from V and 10 bases from J, the junction kept 6 bases outside the gene matches. This chain's CDR3 is CASSLSRARGEQFF. The CDR3 DNA reads TGTGCCAGCAGTTTATCCCGGGCCAGGGGGGAGCAGTTCTTC.

This clonotype has ten or more counts. J is TRBJ1-1 and V is TRBV3-1; 7 bases are shared with TRBD1. V was clipped by 2 bases and J by 0 bases; unmatched bases: 3. The CDR3 is made up of 15 amino acids. Germline values: CDR1 LGHDT, CDR2 YNNKEL (reference sequence). The CDR3 DNA reads as TGTGCCAGCAGCCAACCCGGGACAGTGAACACTGAAGCTTTCTTT. Its translation is CASSQPGTVNTEAFF.

The V gene is TRBV7-8, the J gene TRBJ2-1; TRBD2 matches at 13 bases. V shed 1 base, J shed 6 bases, and the junction held 3 bases outside the gene matches. This CDR3 region has 16 residues. Germline loops: CDR1 SGHVS, CDR2 FQNEAQ. Here the CDR3 DNA reads TGTGCCAGCAGCTTAGTGGGACTAGCGGGATTCAATGAGCAGTTCTTC. This codes for CASSLVGLAGFNEQFF.

The rearrangement links TRBV6-1 to TRBJ1-2; D gene uncertain. There are 12 residues in the CDR3. The V and J ends lost 3 bases and 5 bases respectively, with 7 bases between them. Germline CDR1 and CDR2: MNHNS and SASEGT. CDR3 nucleotide sequence: TGTGCCAGCAGTGATCCGGTGTATGGCTACACCTTC. It encodes CASSDPVYGYTF.

Comments on this clonotype: A much bigger clone sits one base away, suggesting this may be a read error. The chain is built from TRBV29-1 and TRBJ2-3, with TRBD2 identical over 10 bases. Per germline, CDR1 SQVTM and CDR2 ANQGSEA. CDR3 length: 15 residues. Unmatched junction bases numbered 12, after V lost 7 bases and J lost 5 bases. The DNA for the CDR3 is TGCAGCGCCGGCGGGACTAGCGTTATGGGAGATACGCAGTATTTT. Translating gives CSAGGTSVMGDTQYF.

There are many counts of this clonotype. The chain employs TRBV18 and TRBJ2-1; D is uncertain. CDR1 and CDR2 (germline): KGHSH, LQKENI. The CDR3 loop spans 14 amino acids. Trimming stripped 0 bases from V and 5 bases from J, with 8 bases between. The CDR3 here is CASSPPYANNEQFF. In DNA form, the CDR3 reads TGTGCCAGCTCACCACCGTACGCAAACAATGAGCAGTTCTTC.

This clonotype was seen ten or more times. The J gene is TRBJ2-7, the V gene TRBV28; possibly TRBD1 for D (6 bases). The CDR3 runs 15 residues. Trimming cost V 3 bases and J 5 bases, with 17 bases left between them. Germline values: CDR1 MDHEN, CDR2 SYDVKM. The CDR3 DNA follows: TGTGCCAGCAGTTTGGGTCAGTTGGGACAAAACGAGCAGTACTTC. It specifies CASSLGQLGQNEQYF.

This clonotype has ten or more counts. The chain combines TRBV28 with TRBJ1-5; TRBD1 matches at 8 bases. From germline, CDR1 is MDHEN and CDR2 SYDVKM. The trim removed 7 bases at V and 5 bases at J, leaving 19 bases unmatched. The CDR3 totals 18 residues. The CDR3 loop reads CASNSPRDRSGLHQPQHF. CDR3 nucleotide sequence: TGTGCCAGCAATTCACCCCGGGACAGGAGCGGGCTACATCAGCCCCAGCATTTT. Variable domain in full (rest from reference TRBV28 and TRBJ1-5): DVKVTQSSRYLVKRTGEKVFLECVQDMDHENMFWYRQDPGLGLRLIYFSYDVKMKEKGDIPEGYSVSREKKERFSLILESASTNQTSMYLCASNSPRDRSGLHQPQHFGDGTRLSIL.

This clonotype occurred a few times. This chain joins TRBV2 and TRBJ1-2, with D hard to call. The CDR3 length is 11 residues. Per the germline V gene, CDR1 is SNHLY and CDR2 is FYNNEI. V shed 7 bases and J shed 5 bases, with 8 bases lying between them. The CDR3, as DNA: TGTGCCAGCAACCCTGATTATGGCTACACCTTC. Its protein product is CASNPDYGYTF.

This clonotype has a count of ten or more. V and J are TRBV19 and TRBJ2-1; 8 nucleotides agree with TRBD1. The CDR3 consists of 14 residues. V trimming: 6 bases; J trimming: 5 bases; junction bases outside the gene matches: 6. The germline CDR1 and CDR2 sequences are LNHDA and SQIVND (reference sequence). The CDR3, as DNA: TGTGCCAGTAGCAAGGACAGGGCAAACAATGAGCAGTTCTTC. Translating gives CASSKDRANNEQFF. The variable domain in full, with the rest retrieved from reference TRBV19 and TRBJ2-1, is DGGITQSPKYLFRKEGQNVTLSCEQNLNHDAMYWYRQDPGQGLRLIYYSQIVNDFQKGDIAEGYSVSREKKESFPLTVTSAQKNPTAFYLCASSKDRANNEQFFGPGTRLTVL.